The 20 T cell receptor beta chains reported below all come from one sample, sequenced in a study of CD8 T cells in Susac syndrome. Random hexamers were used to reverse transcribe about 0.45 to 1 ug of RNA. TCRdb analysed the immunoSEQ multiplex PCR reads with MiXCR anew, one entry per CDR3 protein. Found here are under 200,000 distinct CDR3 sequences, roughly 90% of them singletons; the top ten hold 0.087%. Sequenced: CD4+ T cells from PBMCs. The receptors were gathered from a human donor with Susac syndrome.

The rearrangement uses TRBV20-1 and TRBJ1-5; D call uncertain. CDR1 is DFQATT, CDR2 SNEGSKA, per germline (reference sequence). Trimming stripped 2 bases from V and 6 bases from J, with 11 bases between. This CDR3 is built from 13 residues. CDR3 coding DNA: TGCAGTGCTAGACCCCTTTATGGTCAGCCCCAGCATTTT. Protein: CSARPLYGQPQHF.

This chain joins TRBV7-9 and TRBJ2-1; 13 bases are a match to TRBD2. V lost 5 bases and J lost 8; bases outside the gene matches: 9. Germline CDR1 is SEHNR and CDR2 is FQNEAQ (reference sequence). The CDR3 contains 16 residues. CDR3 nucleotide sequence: TGTGCCAGCAGCCCGCCGGGACTAGCGGGAATCGATGAGCAGTTCTTC. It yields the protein CASSPPGLAGIDEQFF.

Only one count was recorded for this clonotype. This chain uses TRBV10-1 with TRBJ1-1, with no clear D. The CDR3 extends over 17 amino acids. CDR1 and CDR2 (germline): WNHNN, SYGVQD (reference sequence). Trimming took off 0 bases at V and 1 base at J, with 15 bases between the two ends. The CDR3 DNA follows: TGCGCCAGCAGTGAGTCGGGGTTCAGCACTGGGAACACTGAAGCTTTCTTT. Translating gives CASSESGFSTGNTEAFF.

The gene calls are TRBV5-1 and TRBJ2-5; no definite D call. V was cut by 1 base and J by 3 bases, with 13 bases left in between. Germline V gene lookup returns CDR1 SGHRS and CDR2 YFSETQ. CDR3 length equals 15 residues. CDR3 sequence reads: CASSLRSMSEETQYF. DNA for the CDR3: TGCGCCAGCAGCTTGAGGAGTATGTCGGAAGAGACCCAGTACTTC.

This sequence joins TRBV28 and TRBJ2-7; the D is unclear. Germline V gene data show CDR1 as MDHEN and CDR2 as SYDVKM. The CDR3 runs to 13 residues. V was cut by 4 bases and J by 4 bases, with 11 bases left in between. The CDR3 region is CASSSAVWYEQYF. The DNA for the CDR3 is TGTGCCAGCAGTTCGGCAGTATGGTACGAGCAGTACTTC. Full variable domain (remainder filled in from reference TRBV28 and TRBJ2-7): DVKVTQSSRYLVKRTGEKVFLECVQDMDHENMFWYRQDPGLGLRLIYFSYDVKMKEKGDIPEGYSVSREKKERFSLILESASTNQTSMYLCASSSAVWYEQYFGPGTRLTVT.

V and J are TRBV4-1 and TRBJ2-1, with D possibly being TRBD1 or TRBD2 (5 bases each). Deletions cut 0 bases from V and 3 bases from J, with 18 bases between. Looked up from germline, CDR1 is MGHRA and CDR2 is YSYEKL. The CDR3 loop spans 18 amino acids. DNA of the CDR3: TGCGCCAGCAGCCAAGATCTGGGCGGCTGGGGGTACTACAATGAGCAGTTCTTC. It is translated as CASSQDLGGWGYYNEQFF.

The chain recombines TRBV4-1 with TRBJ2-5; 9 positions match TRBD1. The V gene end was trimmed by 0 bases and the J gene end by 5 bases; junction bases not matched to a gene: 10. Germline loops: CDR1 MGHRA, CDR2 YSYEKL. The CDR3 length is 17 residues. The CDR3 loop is CASSQDLGTGSAETQYF. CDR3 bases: TGCGCCAGCAGCCAAGATCTAGGGACAGGGTCGGCCGAGACCCAGTACTTC.

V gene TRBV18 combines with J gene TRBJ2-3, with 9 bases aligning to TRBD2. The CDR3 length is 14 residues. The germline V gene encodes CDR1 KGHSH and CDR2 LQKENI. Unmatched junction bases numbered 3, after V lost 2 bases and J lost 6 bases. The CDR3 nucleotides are TGTGCCAGCTCACCAGGCGGGAGGGGCGATACGCAGTATTTT. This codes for CASSPGGRGDTQYF.

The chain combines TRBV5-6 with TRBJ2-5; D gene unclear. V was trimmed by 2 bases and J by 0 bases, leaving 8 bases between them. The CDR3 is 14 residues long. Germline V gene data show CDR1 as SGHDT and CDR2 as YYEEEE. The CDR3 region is CASSFTTYQETQYF. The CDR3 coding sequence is TGTGCCAGCAGCTTTACGACCTACCAAGAGACCCAGTACTTC.

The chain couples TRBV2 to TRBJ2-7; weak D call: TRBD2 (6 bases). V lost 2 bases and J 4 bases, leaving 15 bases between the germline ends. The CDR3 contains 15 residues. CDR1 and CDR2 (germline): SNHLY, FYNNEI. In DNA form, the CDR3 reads TGTGCCAGCAGTGAATTGGGACTCGTTGGGTACGAGCAGTACTTC. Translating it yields CASSELGLVGYEQYF.

Here the CDR3 DNA reads TGCAGTGCTAGGGACAGGGGATCAACTAATGAAAAACTGTTTTTT. Translating it yields CSARDRGSTNEKLFF. This sequence joins TRBV20-1 and TRBJ1-4; 9 bases are shared with TRBD1. Germline V gene lookup returns CDR1 DFQATT and CDR2 SNEGSKA (reference sequence). This CDR3 is 15 amino acids long. The V gene end was trimmed by 3 bases and the J gene end by 0 bases; junction bases not matched to a gene: 2.

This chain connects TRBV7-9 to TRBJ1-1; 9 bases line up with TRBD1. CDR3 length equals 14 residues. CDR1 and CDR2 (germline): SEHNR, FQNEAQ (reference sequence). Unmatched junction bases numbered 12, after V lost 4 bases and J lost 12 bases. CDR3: CASSSKPDRGDTFF. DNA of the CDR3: TGTGCCAGCAGCTCAAAGCCGGACAGGGGTGACACTTTCTTT.

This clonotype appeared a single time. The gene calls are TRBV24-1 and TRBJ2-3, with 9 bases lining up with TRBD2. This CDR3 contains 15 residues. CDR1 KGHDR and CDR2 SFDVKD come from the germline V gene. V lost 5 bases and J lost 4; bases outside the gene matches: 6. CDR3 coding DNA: TGTGCCACCAGTGGATCGGGACTAGCATCAGATACGCAGTATTTT. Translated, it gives CATSGSGLASDTQYF.

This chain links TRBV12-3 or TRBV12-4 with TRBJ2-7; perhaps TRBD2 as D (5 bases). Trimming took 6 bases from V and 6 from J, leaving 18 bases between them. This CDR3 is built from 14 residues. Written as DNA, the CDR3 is TGTGCCAGCAGCAACCGGCCGTCGGGGAGCGAGCAGTACTTC. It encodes CASSNRPSGSEQYF.

CDR3 protein: CASTGTSSGNTIYF. CDR3 sequence (DNA): TGTGCCAGCACAGGGACCAGCTCTGGAAACACCATATATTTT. This rearrangement joins TRBV9 to TRBJ1-3, with D perhaps matching TRBD1 (5 bases). The CDR3 loop spans 14 amino acids. Germline CDR1 and CDR2: SGDLS and YYNGEE. Trimming removed 6 bases from V and 0 bases from J, with 10 bases in between.

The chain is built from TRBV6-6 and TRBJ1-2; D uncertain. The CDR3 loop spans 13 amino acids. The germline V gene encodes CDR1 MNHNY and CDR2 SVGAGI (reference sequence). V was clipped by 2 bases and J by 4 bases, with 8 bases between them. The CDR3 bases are TGTGCCAGCAGTTACGGGGAGGCCTATGGCTACACCTTC. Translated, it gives CASSYGEAYGYTF.

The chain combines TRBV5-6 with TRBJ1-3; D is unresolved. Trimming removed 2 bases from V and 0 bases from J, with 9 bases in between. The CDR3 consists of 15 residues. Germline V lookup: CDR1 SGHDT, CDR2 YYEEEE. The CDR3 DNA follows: TGTGCCAGCAGCTTATGGTTACTCTCTGGAAACACCATATATTTT. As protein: CASSLWLLSGNTIYF.

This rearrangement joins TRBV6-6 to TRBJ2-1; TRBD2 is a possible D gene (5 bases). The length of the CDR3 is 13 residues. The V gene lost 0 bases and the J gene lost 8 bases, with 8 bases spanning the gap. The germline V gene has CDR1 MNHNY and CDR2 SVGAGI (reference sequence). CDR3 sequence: CASSYSRGYEQFF. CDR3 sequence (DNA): TGTGCCAGCAGTTACTCTCGAGGGTATGAGCAGTTCTTC.

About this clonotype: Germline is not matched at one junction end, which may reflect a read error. The CDR3, as DNA: TGTGCCAGCAGCCACACTCCGACTAGCGGGATGGGCGACTTC. This sequence encodes CASSHTPTSGMGDF. This sequence joins TRBV3-1 and TRBJ2-5; TRBD2 matches 11 bases. There are 14 residues in the CDR3. Germline CDR1 reads LGHDT; CDR2 reads YNNKEL (reference sequence).

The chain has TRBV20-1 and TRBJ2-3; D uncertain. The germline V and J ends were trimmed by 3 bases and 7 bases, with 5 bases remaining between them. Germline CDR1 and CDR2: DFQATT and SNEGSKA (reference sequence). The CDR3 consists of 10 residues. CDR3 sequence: CSASPHTQYF. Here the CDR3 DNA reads TGCAGTGCTAGTCCTCATACGCAGTATTTT.